One and the same sample provided the 2 T cell receptor beta chains below, sequenced in a study of cytomegalovirus exposure and HLA in healthy donors. Vbeta (60) and Jbeta (13) primers were used in the PCR. Produced via immunoSEQ multiplex PCR; TCRdb's table is partial and in-frame only. The sample lists 120,000 or so clones, roughly 86% occurring once. Sequencing was carried out using PBMCs. These receptors all come from a man between 18 and 29 years old in good health and CMV-seronegative.

The chain employs TRBV5-6 and TRBJ1-6, with D hard to call. Germline CDR1 reads SGHDT; CDR2 reads YYEEEE. The CDR3 covers 14 residues. The V end lost 0 bases, the J end lost 4 bases, and 5 bases lay between the germline ends. CDR3 DNA: TGTGCCAGCAGCTTGGAACAGTATAATTCACCCCTCCACTTT. This encodes CASSLEQYNSPLHF. Looking up the rest from reference TRBV5-6 and TRBJ1-6 gives the full variable domain: DAGVTQSPTHLIKTRGQQVTLRCSPKSGHDTVSWYQQALGQGPQFIFQYYEEEERQRGNFPDRFSGHQFPNYSSELNVNALLLGDSALYLCASSLEQYNSPLHFGNGTRLTVT.

This rearrangement joins TRBV6-4 to TRBJ2-3, with 16 positions matching TRBD2. V dropped 5 bases and J dropped 9; count of bases not matched to a gene: 11. In germline, CDR1 is MRHNA, CDR2 SNTAGT. This CDR3 region has 17 residues. CDR3 region: CASSPGPGLAGGWTQYF. In nucleotides, the CDR3 is TGTGCCAGCAGTCCAGGTCCGGGACTAGCGGGGGGGTGGACGCAGTATTTT.